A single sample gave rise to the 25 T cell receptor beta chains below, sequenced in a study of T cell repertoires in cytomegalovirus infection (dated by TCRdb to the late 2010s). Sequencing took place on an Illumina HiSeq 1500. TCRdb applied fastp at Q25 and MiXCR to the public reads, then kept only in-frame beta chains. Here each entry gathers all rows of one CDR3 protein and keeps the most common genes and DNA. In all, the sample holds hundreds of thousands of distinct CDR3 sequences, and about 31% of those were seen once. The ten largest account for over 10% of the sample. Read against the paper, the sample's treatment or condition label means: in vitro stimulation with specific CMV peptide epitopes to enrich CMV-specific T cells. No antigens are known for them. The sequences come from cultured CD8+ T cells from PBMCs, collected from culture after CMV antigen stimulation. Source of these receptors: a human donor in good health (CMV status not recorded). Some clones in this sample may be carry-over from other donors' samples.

The CDR3 loop is CASSQGTMNTEAFF. The CDR3, as DNA: TGCGCCAGCAGCCAAGGGACAATGAACACTGAAGCTTTCTTT. V usage is TRBV4-1 and J usage is TRBJ1-1; possibly TRBD1 for D (5 bases). Trimming took 1 base from V and 0 from J, leaving 6 bases between them. The CDR3 spans 14 residues. Per germline, CDR1 MGHRA and CDR2 YSYEKL.

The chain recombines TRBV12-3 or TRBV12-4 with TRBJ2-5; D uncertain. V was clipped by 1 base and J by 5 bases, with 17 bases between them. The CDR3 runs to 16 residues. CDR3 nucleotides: TGTGCCAGCAGTTTAGGCAACCCCCCGAGTCGGGAGACCCAGTACTTC. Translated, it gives CASSLGNPPSRETQYF.

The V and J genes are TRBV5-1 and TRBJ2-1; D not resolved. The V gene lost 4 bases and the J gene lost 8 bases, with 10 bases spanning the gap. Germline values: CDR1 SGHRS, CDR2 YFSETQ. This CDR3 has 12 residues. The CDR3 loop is CASSVVIDEQFF. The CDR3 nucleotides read TGCGCCAGCAGCGTGGTTATTGATGAGCAGTTCTTC.

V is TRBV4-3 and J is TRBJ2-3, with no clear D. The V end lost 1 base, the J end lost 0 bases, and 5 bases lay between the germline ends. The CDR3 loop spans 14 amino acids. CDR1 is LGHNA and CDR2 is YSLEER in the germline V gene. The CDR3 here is CASSQGFSTDTQYF. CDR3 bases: TGCGCCAGCAGCCAAGGGTTTAGCACAGATACGCAGTATTTT.

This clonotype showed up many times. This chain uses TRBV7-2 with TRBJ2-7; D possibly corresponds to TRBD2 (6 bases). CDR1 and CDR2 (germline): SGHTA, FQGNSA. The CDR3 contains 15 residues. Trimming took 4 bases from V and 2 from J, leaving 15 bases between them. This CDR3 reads CASSSRDSAPYEQYF. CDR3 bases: TGTGCCAGCAGCTCCCGGGACTCCGCCCCCTACGAGCAGTACTTC. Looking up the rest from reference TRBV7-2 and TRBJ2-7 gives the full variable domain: GAGVSQSPSNKVTEKGKDVELRCDPISGHTALYWYRQSLGQGLEFLIYFQGNSAPDKSGLPSDRFSAERTGGSVSTLTIQRTQQEDSAVYLCASSSRDSAPYEQYFGPGTRLTVT.

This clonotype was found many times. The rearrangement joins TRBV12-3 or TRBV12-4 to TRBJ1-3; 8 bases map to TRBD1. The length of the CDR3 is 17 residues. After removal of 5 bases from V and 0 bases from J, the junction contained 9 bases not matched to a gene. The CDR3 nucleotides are TGTGCCAGCAGTCGTGACCGGGACAGGTACTCTGGAAACACCATATATTTT. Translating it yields CASSRDRDRYSGNTIYF.

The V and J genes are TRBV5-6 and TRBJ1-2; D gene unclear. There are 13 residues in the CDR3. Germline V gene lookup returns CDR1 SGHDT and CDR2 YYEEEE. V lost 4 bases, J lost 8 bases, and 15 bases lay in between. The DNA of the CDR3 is TGTGCCAGCAGCATGGACGGTCCTAGAGGCTACACCTTC. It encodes CASSMDGPRGYTF.

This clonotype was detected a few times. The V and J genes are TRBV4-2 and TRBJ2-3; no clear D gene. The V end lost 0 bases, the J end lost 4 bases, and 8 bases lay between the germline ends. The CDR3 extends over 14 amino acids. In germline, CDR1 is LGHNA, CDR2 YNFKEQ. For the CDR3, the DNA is TGTGCCAGCAGCCAAGATACATCTCCAGATACGCAGTATTTT. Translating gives CASSQDTSPDTQYF.

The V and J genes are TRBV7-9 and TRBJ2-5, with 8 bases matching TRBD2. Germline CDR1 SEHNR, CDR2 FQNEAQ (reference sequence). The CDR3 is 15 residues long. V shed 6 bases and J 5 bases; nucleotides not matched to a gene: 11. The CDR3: CASSSRGGRSETQYF. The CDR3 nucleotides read TGTGCCAGCAGTAGCCGGGGGGGCCGGTCGGAGACCCAGTACTTC.

The DNA for the CDR3 is TGCAGCGTTGGGGGGGGGCAAGAGGAGCTGTTTTTT. This codes for CSVGGGQEELFF. The chain is built from TRBV29-1 and TRBJ2-2, with D perhaps TRBD2 (7 bases). Germline V gene sequence: CDR1 SQVTM, CDR2 ANQGSEA. V shed 4 bases and J shed 10 bases, with 13 bases lying between them. The CDR3 contains 12 residues.

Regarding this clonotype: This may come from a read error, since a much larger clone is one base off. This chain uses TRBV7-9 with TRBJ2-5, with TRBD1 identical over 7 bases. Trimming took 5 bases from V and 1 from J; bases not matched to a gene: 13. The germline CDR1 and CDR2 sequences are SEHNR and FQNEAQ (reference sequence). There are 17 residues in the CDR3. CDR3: CASSDRLGTEIQETQYF. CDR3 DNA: TGTGCCAGCAGCGATCGCCTCGGGACAGAAATCCAAGAGACCCAGTACTTC.

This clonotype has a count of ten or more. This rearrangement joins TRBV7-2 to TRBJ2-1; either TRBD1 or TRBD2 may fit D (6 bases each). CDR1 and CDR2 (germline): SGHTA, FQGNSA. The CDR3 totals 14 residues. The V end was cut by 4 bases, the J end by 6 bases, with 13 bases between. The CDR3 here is CASSSRGPLNEQFF. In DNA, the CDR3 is TGTGCCAGCAGCTCCCGGGGGCCCCTCAATGAGCAGTTCTTC.

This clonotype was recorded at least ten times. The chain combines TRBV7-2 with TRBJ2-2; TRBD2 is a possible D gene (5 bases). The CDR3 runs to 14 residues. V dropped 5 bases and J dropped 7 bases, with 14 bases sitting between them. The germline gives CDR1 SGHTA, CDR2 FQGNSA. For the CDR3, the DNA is TGTGCCAGCAGCCTGGACTCCCTCGGCGGGGAGCTGTTTTTT. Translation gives CASSLDSLGGELFF.

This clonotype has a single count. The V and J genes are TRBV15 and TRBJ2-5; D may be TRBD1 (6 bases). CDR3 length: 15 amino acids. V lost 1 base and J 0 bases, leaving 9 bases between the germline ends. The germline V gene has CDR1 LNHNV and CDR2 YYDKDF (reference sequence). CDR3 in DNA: TGTGCCACCAGCAGAGCTAGGGGGTACCAAGAGACCCAGTACTTC. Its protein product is CATSRARGYQETQYF.

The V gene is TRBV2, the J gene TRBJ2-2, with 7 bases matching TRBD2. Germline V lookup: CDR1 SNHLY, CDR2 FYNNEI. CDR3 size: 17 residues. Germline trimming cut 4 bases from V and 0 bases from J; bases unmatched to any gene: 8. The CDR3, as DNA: TGTGCCAGCAGTGGGGGTGGGGGGGGAACGAACACCGGGGAGCTGTTTTTT. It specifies CASSGGGGGTNTGELFF.

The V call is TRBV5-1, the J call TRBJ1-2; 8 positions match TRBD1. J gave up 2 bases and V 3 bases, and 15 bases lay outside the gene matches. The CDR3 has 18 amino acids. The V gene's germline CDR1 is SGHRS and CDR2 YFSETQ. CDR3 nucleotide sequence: TGCGCCAGCAGCTGGGACGTGGCCCAGGGGGCGGACAACTATGGCTACACCTTC. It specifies CASSWDVAQGADNYGYTF.

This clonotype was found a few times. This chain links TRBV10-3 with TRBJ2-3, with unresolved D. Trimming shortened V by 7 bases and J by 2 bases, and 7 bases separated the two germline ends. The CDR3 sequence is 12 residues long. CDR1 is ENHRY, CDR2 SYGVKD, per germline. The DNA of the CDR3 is TGTGCCATCATGAAAGACACAGATACGCAGTATTTT. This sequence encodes CAIMKDTDTQYF.

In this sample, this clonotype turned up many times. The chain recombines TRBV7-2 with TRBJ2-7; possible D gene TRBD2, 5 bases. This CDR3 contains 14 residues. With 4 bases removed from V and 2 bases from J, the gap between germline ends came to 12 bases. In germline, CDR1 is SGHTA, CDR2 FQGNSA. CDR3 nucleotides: TGTGCCAGCAGCTACTTTACCGGGGCCTACGAGCAGTACGTC. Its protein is CASSYFTGAYEQYV.

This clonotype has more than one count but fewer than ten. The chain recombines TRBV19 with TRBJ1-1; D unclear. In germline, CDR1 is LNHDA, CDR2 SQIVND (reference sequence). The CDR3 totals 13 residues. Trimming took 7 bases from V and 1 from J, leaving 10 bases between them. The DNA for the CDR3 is TGTGCCAGTATTAAGACGGGGAACACTGAAGCTTTCTTT. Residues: CASIKTGNTEAFF. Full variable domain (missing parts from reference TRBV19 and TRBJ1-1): DGGITQSPKYLFRKEGQNVTLSCEQNLNHDAMYWYRQDPGQGLRLIYYSQIVNDFQKGDIAEGYSVSREKKESFPLTVTSAQKNPTAFYLCASIKTGNTEAFFGQGTRLTVV.

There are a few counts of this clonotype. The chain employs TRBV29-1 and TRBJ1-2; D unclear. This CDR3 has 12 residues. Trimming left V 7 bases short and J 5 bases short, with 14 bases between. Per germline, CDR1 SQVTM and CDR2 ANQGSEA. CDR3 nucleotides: TGCAGCGCAGGAAGGGATGGATATGGCTACACCTTC. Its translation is CSAGRDGYGYTF.

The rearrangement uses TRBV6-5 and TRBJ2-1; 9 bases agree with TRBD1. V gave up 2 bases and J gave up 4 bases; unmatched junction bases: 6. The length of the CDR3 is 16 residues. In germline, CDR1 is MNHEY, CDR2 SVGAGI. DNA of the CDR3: TGTGCCAGCAGTTACCGTCCCGGGACAGGGTACAATGAGCAGTTCTTC. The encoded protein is CASSYRPGTGYNEQFF.

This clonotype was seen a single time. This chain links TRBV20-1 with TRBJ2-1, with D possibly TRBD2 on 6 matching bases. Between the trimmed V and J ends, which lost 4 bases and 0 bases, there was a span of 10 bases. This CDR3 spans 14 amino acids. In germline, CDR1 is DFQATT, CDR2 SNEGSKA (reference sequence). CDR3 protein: CSATGGLSYNEQFF. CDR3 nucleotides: TGCAGTGCTACCGGGGGTCTCTCCTACAATGAGCAGTTCTTC.

The CDR3 DNA sequence: TGTGCCAGCAGCGAGACCAGTCGAAACACTGAAGCTTTCTTT. Translation: CASSETSRNTEAFF. The chain carries TRBV7-9 and TRBJ1-1; no clear D gene. V lost 5 bases to trimming and J lost 2 bases, with 12 bases between them. The CDR3 sequence is 14 residues long. Per the germline V gene, CDR1 is SEHNR and CDR2 is FQNEAQ (reference sequence). The full variable domain, completed using reference TRBV7-9 and TRBJ1-1, is DTGVSQNPRHKITKRGQNVTFRCDPISEHNRLYWYRQTLGQGPEFLTYFQNEAQLEKSRLLSDRFSAERPKGSFSTLEIQRTEQGDSAMYLCASSETSRNTEAFFGQGTRLTVV.

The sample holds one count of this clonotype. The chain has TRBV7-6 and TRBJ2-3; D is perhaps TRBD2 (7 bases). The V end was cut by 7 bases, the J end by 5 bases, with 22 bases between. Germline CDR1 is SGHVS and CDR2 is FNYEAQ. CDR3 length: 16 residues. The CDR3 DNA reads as TGTGCCAGCACCTCAGAGGGGGGGGGCTTCATAGATACGCAGTATTTT. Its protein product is CASTSEGGGFIDTQYF.

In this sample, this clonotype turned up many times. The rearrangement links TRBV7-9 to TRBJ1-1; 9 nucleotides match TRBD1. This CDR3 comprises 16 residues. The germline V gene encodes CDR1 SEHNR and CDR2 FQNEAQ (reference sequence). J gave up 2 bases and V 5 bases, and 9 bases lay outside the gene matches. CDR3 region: CASSPGGQGKNTEAFF. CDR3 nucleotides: TGTGCCAGCAGCCCAGGTGGACAGGGGAAAAACACTGAAGCTTTCTTT.